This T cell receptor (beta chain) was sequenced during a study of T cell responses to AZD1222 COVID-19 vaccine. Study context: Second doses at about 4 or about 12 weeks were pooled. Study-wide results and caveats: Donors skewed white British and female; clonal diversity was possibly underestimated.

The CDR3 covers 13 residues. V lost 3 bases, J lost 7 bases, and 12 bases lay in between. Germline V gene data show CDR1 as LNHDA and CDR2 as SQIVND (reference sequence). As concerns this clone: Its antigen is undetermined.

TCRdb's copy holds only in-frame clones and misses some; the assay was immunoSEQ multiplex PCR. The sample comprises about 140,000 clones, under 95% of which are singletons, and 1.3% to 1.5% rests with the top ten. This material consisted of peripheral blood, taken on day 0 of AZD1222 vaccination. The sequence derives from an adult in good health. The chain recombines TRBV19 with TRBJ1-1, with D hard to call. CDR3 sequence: CASSIGPGSEAFF. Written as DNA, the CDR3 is TGTGCCAGTAGTATTGGCCCCGGGAGTGAAGCTTTCTTT. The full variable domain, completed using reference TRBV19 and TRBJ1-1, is DGGITQSPKYLFRKEGQNVTLSCEQNLNHDAMYWYRQDPGQGLRLIYYSQIVNDFQKGDIAEGYSVSREKKESFPLTVTSAQKNPTAFYLCASSIGPGSEAFFGQGTRLTVV.